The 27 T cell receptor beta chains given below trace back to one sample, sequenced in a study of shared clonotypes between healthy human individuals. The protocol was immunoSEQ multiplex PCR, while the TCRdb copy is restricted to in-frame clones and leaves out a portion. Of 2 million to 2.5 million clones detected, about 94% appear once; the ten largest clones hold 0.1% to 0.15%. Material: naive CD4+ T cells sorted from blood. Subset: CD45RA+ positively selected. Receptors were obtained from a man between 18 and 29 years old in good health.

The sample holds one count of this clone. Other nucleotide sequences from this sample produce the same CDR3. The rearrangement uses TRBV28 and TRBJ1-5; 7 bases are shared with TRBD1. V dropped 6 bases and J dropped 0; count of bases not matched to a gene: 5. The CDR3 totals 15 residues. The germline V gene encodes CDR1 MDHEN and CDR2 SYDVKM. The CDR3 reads CASRTRGYSNQPQHF. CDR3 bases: TGTGCCAGCAGGACCAGGGGGTATAGCAATCAGCCCCAGCATTTT.

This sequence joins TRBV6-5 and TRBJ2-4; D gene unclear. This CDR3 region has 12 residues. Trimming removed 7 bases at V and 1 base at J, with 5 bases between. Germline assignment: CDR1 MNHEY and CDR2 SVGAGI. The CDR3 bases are TGTGCCAGCATAGGTGCCAAAAACATTCAGTACTTC. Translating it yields CASIGAKNIQYF.

The CDR3 DNA reads TGTGCCAGCAGTGCCCCGACAGGGAGAGGGAACACTGAAGCTTTCTTT. This translates into CASSAPTGRGNTEAFF. The chain has TRBV6-1 and TRBJ1-1; 7 bases fit TRBD1. The germline V gene encodes CDR1 MNHNS and CDR2 SASEGT. V was pared by 4 bases and J by 1 base, with 9 bases of the junction left unmatched. The CDR3 consists of 16 residues.

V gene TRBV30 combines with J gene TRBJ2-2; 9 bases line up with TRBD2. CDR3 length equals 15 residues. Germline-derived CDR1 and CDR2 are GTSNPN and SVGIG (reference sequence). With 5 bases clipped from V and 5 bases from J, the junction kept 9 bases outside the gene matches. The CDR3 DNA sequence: TGTGCCTGGGATGAGCGGGGGGCGCGAACCGGGGAGCTGTTTTTT. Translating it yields CAWDERGARTGELFF.

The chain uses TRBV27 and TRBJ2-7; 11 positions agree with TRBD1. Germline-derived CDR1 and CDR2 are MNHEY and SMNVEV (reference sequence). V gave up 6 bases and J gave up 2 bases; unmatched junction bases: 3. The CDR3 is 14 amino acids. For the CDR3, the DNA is TGTGCCAGCAGCCAGGGACAGGGGGCCTACGAGCAGTACTTC. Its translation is CASSQGQGAYEQYF.

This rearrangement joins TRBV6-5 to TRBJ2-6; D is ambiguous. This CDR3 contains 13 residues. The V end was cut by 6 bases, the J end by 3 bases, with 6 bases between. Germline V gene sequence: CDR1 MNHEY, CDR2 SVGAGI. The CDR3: CASRVRGANVLTF. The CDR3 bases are TGTGCCAGCAGGGTTCGTGGGGCCAACGTCCTGACTTTC.

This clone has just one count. CDR3 sequence reads: CASSYRSGTHEQYF. CDR3 nucleotides: TGTGCCAGCAGTTACCGGTCAGGGACCCACGAGCAGTACTTC. The chain couples TRBV6-6 to TRBJ2-7; either TRBD1 or TRBD2 may supply D (5 bases each). The CDR3 is 14 residues long. Germline CDR1 MNHNY, CDR2 SVGAGI (reference sequence). V was clipped by 2 bases and J by 5 bases, with 13 bases between them.

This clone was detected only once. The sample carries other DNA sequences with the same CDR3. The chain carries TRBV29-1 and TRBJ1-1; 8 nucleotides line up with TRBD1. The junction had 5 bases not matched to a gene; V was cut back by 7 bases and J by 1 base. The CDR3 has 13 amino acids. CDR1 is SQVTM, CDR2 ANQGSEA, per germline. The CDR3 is CSAGQGKNTEAFF. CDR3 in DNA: TGCAGCGCCGGACAGGGTAAGAACACTGAAGCTTTCTTT.

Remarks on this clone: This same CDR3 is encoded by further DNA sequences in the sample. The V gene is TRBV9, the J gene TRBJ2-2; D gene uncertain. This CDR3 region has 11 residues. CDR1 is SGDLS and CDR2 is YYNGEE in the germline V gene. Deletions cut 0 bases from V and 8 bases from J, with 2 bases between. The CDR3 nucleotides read TGTGCCAGCAGCGTAGGTGGGGAGCTGTTTTTT. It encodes CASSVGGELFF.

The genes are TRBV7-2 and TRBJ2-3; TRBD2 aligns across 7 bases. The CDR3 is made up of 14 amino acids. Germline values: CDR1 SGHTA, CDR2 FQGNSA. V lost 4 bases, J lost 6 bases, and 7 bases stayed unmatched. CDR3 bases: TGTGCCAGCAGCTACCGGATGGGGGGGGATACGCAGTATTTT. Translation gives CASSYRMGGDTQYF.

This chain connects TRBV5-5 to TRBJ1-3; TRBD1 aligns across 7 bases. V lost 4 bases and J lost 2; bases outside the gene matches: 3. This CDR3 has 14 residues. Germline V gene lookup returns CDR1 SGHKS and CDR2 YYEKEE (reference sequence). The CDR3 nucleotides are TGTGCCAGCAGCGCAGGGACAGCTGGAAACACCATATATTTT. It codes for CASSAGTAGNTIYF.

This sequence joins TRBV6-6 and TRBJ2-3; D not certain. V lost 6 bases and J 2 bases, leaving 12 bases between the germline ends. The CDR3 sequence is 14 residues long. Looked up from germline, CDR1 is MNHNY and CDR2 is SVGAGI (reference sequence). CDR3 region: CASSLLGLTDTQYF. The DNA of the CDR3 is TGTGCCAGCAGCCTTCTAGGCCTCACAGATACGCAGTATTTT.

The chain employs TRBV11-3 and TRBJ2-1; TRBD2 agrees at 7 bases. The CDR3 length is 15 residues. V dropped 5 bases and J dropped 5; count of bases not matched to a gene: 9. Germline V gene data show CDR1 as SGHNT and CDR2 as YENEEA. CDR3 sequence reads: CASSPSREANNEQFF. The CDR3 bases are TGTGCCAGCAGCCCCTCTCGGGAGGCGAACAATGAGCAGTTCTTC.

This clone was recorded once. CDR3 loop: CAWSTGQGDIQYF. The DNA for the CDR3 is TGTGCCTGGAGTACCGGACAGGGTGACATTCAGTACTTC. The chain couples TRBV30 to TRBJ2-4; TRBD1 matches 8 bases. Germline V gene data show CDR1 as GTSNPN and CDR2 as SVGIG (reference sequence). V lost 2 bases to trimming and J lost 8 bases; unmatched junction nucleotides: 5. The CDR3 runs 13 residues. Complete variable domain (other parts from reference TRBV30 and TRBJ2-4): SQTIHQWPATLVQPVGSPLSLECTVEGTSNPNLYWYRQAAGRGLQLLFYSVGIGQISSEVPQNLSASRPQDRQFILSSKKLLLSDSGFYLCAWSTGQGDIQYFGAGTRLSVL.

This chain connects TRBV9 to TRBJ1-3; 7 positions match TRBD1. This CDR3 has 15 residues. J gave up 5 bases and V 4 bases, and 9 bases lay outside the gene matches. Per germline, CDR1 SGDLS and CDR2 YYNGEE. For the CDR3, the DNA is TGTGCCAGCAGCCCAGACCGGACAGGCAGAAACACCATATATTTT. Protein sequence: CASSPDRTGRNTIYF.

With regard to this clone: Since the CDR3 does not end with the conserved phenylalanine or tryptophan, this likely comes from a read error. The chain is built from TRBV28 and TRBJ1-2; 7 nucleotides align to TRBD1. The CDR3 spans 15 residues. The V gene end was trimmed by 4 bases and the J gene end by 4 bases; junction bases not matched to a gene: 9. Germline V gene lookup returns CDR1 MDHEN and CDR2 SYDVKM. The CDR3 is CASSSPPGTAYGYTL. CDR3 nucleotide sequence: TGTGCCAGCAGTTCCCCTCCCGGGACAGCCTATGGCTACACCCTC.

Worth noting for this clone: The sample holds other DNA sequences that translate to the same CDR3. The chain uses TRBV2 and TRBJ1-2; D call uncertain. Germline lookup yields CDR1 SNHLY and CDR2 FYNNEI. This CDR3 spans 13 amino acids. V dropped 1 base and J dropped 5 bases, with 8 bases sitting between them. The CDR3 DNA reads TGTGCCAGCAGTGAAGGACCAGGATATGGCTACACCTTC. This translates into CASSEGPGYGYTF.

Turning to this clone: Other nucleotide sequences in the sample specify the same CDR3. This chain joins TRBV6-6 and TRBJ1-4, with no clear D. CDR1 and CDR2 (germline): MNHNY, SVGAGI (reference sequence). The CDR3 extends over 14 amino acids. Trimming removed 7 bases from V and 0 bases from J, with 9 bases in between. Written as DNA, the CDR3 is TGTGCCAGCACCCCGGGAGCAACTAATGAAAAACTGTTTTTT. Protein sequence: CASTPGATNEKLFF.

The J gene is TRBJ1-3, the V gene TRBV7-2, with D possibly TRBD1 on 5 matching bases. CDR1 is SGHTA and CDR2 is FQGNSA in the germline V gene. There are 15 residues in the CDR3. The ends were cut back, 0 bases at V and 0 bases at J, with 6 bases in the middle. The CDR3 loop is CASSLAGHSGNTIYF. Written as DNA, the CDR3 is TGTGCCAGCAGCTTAGCTGGACACTCTGGAAACACCATATATTTT. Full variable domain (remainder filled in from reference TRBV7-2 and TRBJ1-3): GAGVSQSPSNKVTEKGKDVELRCDPISGHTALYWYRQSLGQGLEFLIYFQGNSAPDKSGLPSDRFSAERTGGSVSTLTIQRTQQEDSAVYLCASSLAGHSGNTIYFGEGSWLTVV.

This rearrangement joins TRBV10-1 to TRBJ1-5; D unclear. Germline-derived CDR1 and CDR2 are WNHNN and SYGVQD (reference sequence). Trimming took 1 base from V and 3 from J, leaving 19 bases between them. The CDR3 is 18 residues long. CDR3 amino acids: CASSEYRKSGCLNQPQHF. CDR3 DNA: TGCGCCAGCAGTGAGTATCGCAAATCAGGTTGTCTCAATCAGCCCCAGCATTTT.

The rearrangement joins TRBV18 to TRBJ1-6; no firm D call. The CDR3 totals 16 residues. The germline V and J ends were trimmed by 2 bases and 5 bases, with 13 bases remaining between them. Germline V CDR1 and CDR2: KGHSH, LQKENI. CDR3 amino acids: CASSPRVTTDNSPLHF. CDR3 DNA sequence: TGTGCCAGCTCACCAAGGGTGACAACAGATAATTCACCCCTCCACTTT.

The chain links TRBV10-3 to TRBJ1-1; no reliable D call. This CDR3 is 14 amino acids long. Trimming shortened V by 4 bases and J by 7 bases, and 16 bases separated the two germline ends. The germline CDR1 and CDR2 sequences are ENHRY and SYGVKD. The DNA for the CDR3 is TGTGCCATCAGTGCGATCTGGGAGACGGATGAAGCTTTCTTT. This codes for CAISAIWETDEAFF.

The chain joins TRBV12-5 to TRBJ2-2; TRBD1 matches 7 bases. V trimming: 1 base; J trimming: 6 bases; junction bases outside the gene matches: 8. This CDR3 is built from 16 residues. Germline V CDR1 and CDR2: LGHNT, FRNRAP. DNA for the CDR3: TGTGCTAGTGGTTTGGGTGGACAGGTCTTGGCCGGGGAGCTGTTTTTT. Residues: CASGLGGQVLAGELFF. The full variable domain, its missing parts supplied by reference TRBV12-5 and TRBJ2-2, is DARVTQTPRHKVTEMGQEVTMRCQPILGHNTVFWYRQTMMQGLELLAYFRNRAPLDDSGMPKDRFSAEMPDATLATLKIQPSEPRDSAVYFCASGLGGQVLAGELFFGEGSRLTVL.

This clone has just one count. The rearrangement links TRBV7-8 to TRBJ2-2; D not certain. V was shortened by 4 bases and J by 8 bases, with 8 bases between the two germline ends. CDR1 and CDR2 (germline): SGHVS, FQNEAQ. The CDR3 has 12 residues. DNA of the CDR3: TGTGCCAGCAGCTCCGTGGGGGGGGAGCTGTTTTTT. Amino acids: CASSSVGGELFF.

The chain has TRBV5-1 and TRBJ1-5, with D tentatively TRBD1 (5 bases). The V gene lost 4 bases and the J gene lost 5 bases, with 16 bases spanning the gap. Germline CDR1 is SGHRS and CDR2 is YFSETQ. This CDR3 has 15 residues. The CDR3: CASSQVGRGDQPQHF. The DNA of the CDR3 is TGCGCCAGCAGCCAGGTGGGGAGAGGGGATCAGCCCCAGCATTTT.

CDR3 sequence reads: CASSSYAQDTEAFF. Here the CDR3 DNA reads TGTGCCAGCAGTTCATACGCTCAGGACACTGAAGCTTTCTTT. The chain is built from TRBV6-6 and TRBJ1-1; no clear D gene. CDR3 length: 14 amino acids. V was cut by 4 bases and J by 3 bases, with 12 bases left in between. Per the germline V gene, CDR1 is MNHNY and CDR2 is SVGAGI (reference sequence).

The CDR3 reads CASRESRDRINFVAYEQYF. The CDR3, as DNA: TGTGCCAGCAGAGAAAGCCGGGACAGAATAAATTTCGTTGCCTACGAGCAGTACTTC. The chain links TRBV6-1 to TRBJ2-7, with 7 bases aligning to TRBD1. The CDR3 loop spans 19 amino acids. The junction had 22 bases not matched to a gene; V was cut back by 6 bases and J by 2 bases. In germline, CDR1 is MNHNS, CDR2 SASEGT.